The source of this TCR beta chain is a study of cytomegalovirus exposure and HLA in healthy donors. As for this clone: Its antigen is undetermined.

Study-level results: There were some public TCRs occurring in many donors, but most TCR sequences were rare.

V lost 8 bases and J lost 4, with 15 bases in between. CDR1 is LNHDA and CDR2 is SQIVND in the germline V gene (reference sequence). The CDR3 sequence is 15 residues long. It was with 60 Vbeta and 13 Jbeta primers that the PCR ran. The table came from immunoSEQ multiplex PCR; TCRdb's copy has only in-frame clones and leaves some out. This table lists about 130,000 clones. The genes are TRBV19 and TRBJ1-6; D possibly corresponds to TRBD1 (5 bases). Sequencing used PBMCs. The sequence was obtained from a man aged 25-45 years in good health and CMV-seronegative. The DNA for the CDR3 is TGTGCCAGTTCAAAGGACGGGACTTATAATTCACCCCTCCACTTT. Residues: CASSKDGTYNSPLHF. Full variable domain (rest looked up from reference TRBV19 and TRBJ1-6): DGGITQSPKYLFRKEGQNVTLSCEQNLNHDAMYWYRQDPGQGLRLIYYSQIVNDFQKGDIAEGYSVSREKKESFPLTVTSAQKNPTAFYLCASSKDGTYNSPLHFGNGTRLTVT.